A single sample gave rise to the 3 T cell receptor beta chains below, sequenced in a study of regulatory T cells in long-lasting Graves disease. Stated time point: persistent/refractory GD, antithyroid drugs over 5 years with positive TRAb. From PBMCs, RNA was extracted and then used to make the TCR library. HTBI primers from iRepertoire and Arm-PCR of CDR3 regions yielded the TCR beta libraries. TCRdb fed the multiplex PCR reads into MiXCR, producing one record per CDR3 protein. The sample lists roughly 490,000 distinct CDR3 sequences; about 22% were seen once. The sequences come from peripheral blood mononuclear cells (PBMCs), collected when the disease was refractory, from a patient treated with antithyroid drugs. Every receptor here comes from a female donor with Graves disease.

In this sample, this clonotype turned up many times. The chain combines TRBV10-3 with TRBJ2-5; TRBD2 is a possible D gene (6 bases). Trimming cost V 0 bases and J 7 bases, with 12 bases left between them. The germline CDR1 and CDR2 sequences are ENHRY and SYGVKD. This CDR3 region has 14 residues. CDR3 sequence reads: CAISESPGEGTQYF. The DNA for the CDR3 is TGTGCCATCAGTGAGTCGCCGGGAGAAGGGACCCAGTACTTC.

This clonotype was picked up many times. CDR3 loop: CASSWGSETQYF. For the CDR3, the DNA is TGTGCCAGCAGTTGGGGCAGCGAGACCCAGTACTTC. The chain employs TRBV6-5 and TRBJ2-5; perhaps TRBD1 as D (5 bases). Germline loops: CDR1 MNHEY, CDR2 SVGAGI. The CDR3 covers 12 residues. The ends were cut back, 4 bases at V and 5 bases at J, with 8 bases in the middle.

This clonotype was detected ten times or more. The V and J genes are TRBV2 and TRBJ1-3; the D gene is possibly TRBD1 (5 bases). Germline lookup yields CDR1 SNHLY and CDR2 FYNNEI. V lost 3 bases, J lost 0 bases, and 6 bases lay in between. The CDR3 is made up of 14 amino acids. The CDR3: CASSETVSGNTIYF. CDR3 DNA sequence: TGTGCCAGCAGTGAGACAGTCTCTGGAAACACCATATATTTT.